These 20 T cell receptor beta chains came from one sample sequenced in a study of blood T cell repertoires in COVID-19 (dated by TCRdb to 2020 to 2022). Library method: the immunoSEQ multiplex PCR assay. The table comes from immuneACCESS by way of TCRdb, which keeps in-frame sequences with V and J called. Part of the clones is missing from these tables; in studies checked, under half for an unresolved V gene and the rest for unknown reasons. This sample comprises roughly 380,000 clones, 70% to 90% of them detected only once. Of the sample, about 1.4% falls within the top ten clones. Sequencing was carried out using peripheral blood. The receptors originated from a woman aged 40 to 50 with COVID-19, enrolled during active disease.

The V and J genes are TRBV4-3 and TRBJ2-7, with 12 nucleotides matching TRBD2. Germline V gene data show CDR1 as LGHNA and CDR2 as YSLEER. CDR3 length equals 17 residues. With V trimmed by 1 base and J by 3 bases, 7 bases remained unmatched. In DNA form, the CDR3 reads TGCGCCAGCAGCCAAGGGCGGACTAGCGGGGCCCTCTACGAGCAGTACTTC. It specifies CASSQGRTSGALYEQYF.

This clone was picked up one time. The V gene is TRBV2, the J gene TRBJ1-5, with 8 bases aligning to TRBD1. Germline assignment: CDR1 SNHLY and CDR2 FYNNEI. The V segment lost 6 bases and the J segment 5 bases; nucleotides outside the gene matches: 9. The CDR3 runs to 15 residues. CDR3 protein: CASSQIQGEDQPQHF. Written as DNA, the CDR3 is TGTGCCAGCAGCCAAATACAGGGGGAAGATCAGCCCCAGCATTTT.

The V call is TRBV10-3, the J call TRBJ2-2; tentative D call: TRBD2 (5 bases). With 0 bases removed from V and 6 bases from J, the gap between germline ends came to 8 bases. The CDR3 length is 14 residues. Per germline, CDR1 ENHRY and CDR2 SYGVKD. CDR3 region: CAISESRVSGELFF. CDR3 DNA sequence: TGTGCCATCAGTGAGTCGCGGGTTTCCGGGGAGCTGTTTTTT.

The chain uses TRBV29-1 and TRBJ2-7; possibly TRBD2 for D (7 bases). The ends were cut back, 4 bases at V and 7 bases at J, with 14 bases in the middle. The CDR3 is made up of 12 amino acids. Germline V CDR1 and CDR2: SQVTM, ANQGSEA. The CDR3 protein is CSVVWGGGEQYF. The CDR3 bases are TGCAGCGTTGTGTGGGGGGGCGGTGAGCAGTACTTC.

The chain is built from TRBV5-1 and TRBJ1-4; 7 bases map to TRBD1. The germline V gene encodes CDR1 SGHRS and CDR2 YFSETQ. V shed 3 bases and J 3 bases; nucleotides not matched to a gene: 8. This CDR3 is built from 16 residues. CDR3 in DNA: TGCGCCAGCAGCTCCCAAAGGGGGCAAGCTAATGAAAAACTGTTTTTT. It translates to CASSSQRGQANEKLFF.

The chain uses TRBV15 and TRBJ1-5; 8 bases map to TRBD1. V was pared by 5 bases and J by 2 bases, with 2 bases of the junction left unmatched. This CDR3 has 14 amino acids. Germline V lookup: CDR1 LNHNV, CDR2 YYDKDF (reference sequence). The CDR3 protein is CATSAQGGNQPQHF. The DNA of the CDR3 is TGTGCCACCAGCGCACAGGGGGGCAATCAGCCCCAGCATTTT.

The rearrangement links TRBV27 to TRBJ2-7; tentatively, D is TRBD2 (6 bases). Between the trimmed V and J ends, which lost 6 bases and 2 bases, there was a span of 20 bases. Germline V gene sequence: CDR1 MNHEY, CDR2 SMNVEV (reference sequence). The CDR3 extends over 16 amino acids. Here the CDR3 reads CASSNTGGQGPYEQYF. The CDR3 DNA sequence: TGTGCCAGCAGCAACACCGGGGGTCAAGGTCCCTACGAGCAGTACTTC.

The chain has TRBV4-2 and TRBJ2-7; possible D gene TRBD1, 5 bases. This CDR3 contains 15 residues. V was pared by 2 bases and J by 0 bases, with 11 bases between. Germline assignment: CDR1 LGHNA and CDR2 YNFKEQ. The CDR3 loop is CASSQYSGSSYEQYF. CDR3 nucleotides: TGTGCCAGCAGCCAATACTCAGGGTCCTCCTACGAGCAGTACTTC.

The V gene is TRBV9, the J gene TRBJ2-1, with 15 nucleotides matching TRBD2. This CDR3 region has 15 residues. V gave up 2 bases and J gave up 13 bases; unmatched junction bases: 7. CDR1 and CDR2 (germline): SGDLS, YYNGEE. The CDR3 DNA reads TGTGCCAGCAGCGTTCTTGGGACTAGCGGGGGGAACCAGTTCTTC. It yields the protein CASSVLGTSGGNQFF.

The chain recombines TRBV5-6 with TRBJ1-3; D unclear. With 0 bases removed from V and 1 base from J, the gap between germline ends came to 11 bases. CDR3 length equals 16 residues. In germline, CDR1 is SGHDT, CDR2 YYEEEE. DNA of the CDR3: TGTGCCAGCAGCTTGGGCGATCCACTTTCTGGAAACACCATATATTTT. Protein product: CASSLGDPLSGNTIYF.

The chain employs TRBV6-5 and TRBJ1-2; D possibly corresponds to TRBD1 (5 bases). V gave up 6 bases and J gave up 6 bases, with 17 bases separating them. This CDR3 region has 14 residues. Per the germline V gene, CDR1 is MNHEY and CDR2 is SVGAGI. Here the CDR3 DNA reads TGTGCCAGCAGCCAGGGCAGGGTTGGAGATGGCTACACCTTC. This translates into CASSQGRVGDGYTF.

The chain couples TRBV27 to TRBJ1-1; 7 bases line up with TRBD1. Germline V CDR1 and CDR2: MNHEY, SMNVEV (reference sequence). With V trimmed by 5 bases and J by 5 bases, 2 bases remained unmatched. The CDR3 length is 12 residues. The CDR3 nucleotides are TGTGCCAGCAGTCCACAGGGGACTGAAGCTTTCTTT. It is translated as CASSPQGTEAFF.

This chain joins TRBV25-1 and TRBJ1-2; D is perhaps TRBD1 (6 bases). Trimming removed 2 bases at V and 6 bases at J, with 7 bases between. This CDR3 contains 12 residues. Germline V gives CDR1 MGHDK, CDR2 SYGVNS. The CDR3 sequence: CASSEQGHGYTF. CDR3 DNA: TGTGCCAGCAGTGAACAGGGGCATGGCTACACCTTC.

This clone came up a few times. The same CDR3 also results from other DNA sequences found in this sample. The CDR3 DNA reads TGTGCCAGCAGCTCGGGATTCAGCAATCAGCCCCAGCATTTT. It codes for CASSSGFSNQPQHF. V usage is TRBV28 and J usage is TRBJ1-5; no reliable D call. Germline V gives CDR1 MDHEN, CDR2 SYDVKM. This CDR3 has 14 amino acids. The germline V and J ends were trimmed by 6 bases and 1 base, with 10 bases remaining between them.

The J gene is TRBJ2-5, the V gene TRBV6-5; TRBD2 matches at 7 bases. This CDR3 is built from 15 residues. Germline assignment: CDR1 MNHEY and CDR2 SVGAGI. The trim removed 0 bases at V and 1 base at J, leaving 2 bases unmatched. The CDR3 region has the DNA TGTGCCAGCAGTTACTCGGGGGGGACCCAAGAGACCCAGTACTTC. It is translated as CASSYSGGTQETQYF.

The J gene is TRBJ1-1, the V gene TRBV7-9, with 9 bases matching TRBD1. This CDR3 region has 13 residues. Germline V gene data show CDR1 as SEHNR and CDR2 as FQNEAQ (reference sequence). The junction had 8 bases not matched to a gene; V was cut back by 10 bases and J by 5 bases. CDR3 sequence: CAIHLQGATEAFF. CDR3 in DNA: TGTGCCATCCATTTACAGGGGGCGACTGAAGCTTTCTTT.

This chain links TRBV28 with TRBJ2-7, with D uncertain. V was cut by 2 bases and J by 2 bases, with 4 bases left in between. Germline V gene lookup returns CDR1 MDHEN and CDR2 SYDVKM. The CDR3 covers 12 residues. CDR3 bases: TGTGCCAGCAGTTTAACTACCTACGAGCAGTACTTC. Its translation: CASSLTTYEQYF.

V is TRBV2 and J is TRBJ2-3; 8 bases match TRBD2. The CDR3 contains 13 residues. Germline V gene data show CDR1 as SNHLY and CDR2 as FYNNEI. V was clipped by 7 bases and J by 6 bases; unmatched bases: 6. The CDR3 is CASTSGYSDTQYF. CDR3 DNA sequence: TGTGCCAGCACTAGCGGGTACTCGGATACGCAGTATTTT.

The chain couples TRBV24-1 to TRBJ1-5; 9 positions agree with TRBD1. Per the germline V gene, CDR1 is KGHDR and CDR2 is SFDVKD. This CDR3 region has 14 residues. With V trimmed by 4 bases and J by 7 bases, 4 bases remained unmatched. CDR3 in DNA: TGTGCCACCAGTGAGGACAGGGGATACCAGCCCCAGCATTTT. Residues: CATSEDRGYQPQHF.

This chain connects TRBV6-5 to TRBJ1-1, with 7 bases fitting TRBD1. Germline V gene data show CDR1 as MNHEY and CDR2 as SVGAGI. The CDR3 totals 13 residues. The junction had 6 bases not matched to a gene; V was cut back by 6 bases and J by 5 bases. CDR3: CASSQTGRTEAFF. CDR3 nucleotide sequence: TGTGCCAGCAGCCAGACAGGGAGGACTGAAGCTTTCTTT.